The rows below give T cell receptor beta chains drawn from one sample of a study of human T cells and chemical hapten exposure. TCRdb re-called the RACE reads through MiXCR, storing one row per CDR3 protein. This sample has fewer than 140,000 distinct CDR3 sequences, with roughly 12% found just once. The sample was whole blood, taken in connection with sensitization to the hapten diphenylcyclopropenone (DPC). The receptors were sampled from a woman in her fifties or sixties with alopecia areata. Some clones in this sample may be carry-over from other donors' samples. The CDR3 runs from the conserved cysteine through the conserved F or W. A D gene is named only where the DNA matches it firmly. The size entry is marked missing in some rows and otherwise reads once, few, many or a size class.

abundance	d_gene	v_gene	j_gene	CDR3aa	CDR3nt
many	TRBD1	TRBV6-5	TRBJ2-7	CASSGQGVSYEQYF	TGTGCCAGCAGTGGACAGGGAGTGTCCTACGAGCAGTACTTC
once	.	TRBV4-3	TRBJ1-6	CASSQSDGGNSPLHF	TGCGCCAGCAGCCAGTCAGATGGGGGAAATTCACCCCTCCACTTT
few	.	TRBV7-8	TRBJ2-1	CASSYRRGDEQFF	TGTGCCAGCAGTTATCGACGAGGCGATGAGCAGTTCTTC
.	.	TRBV27	TRBJ1-6	CASSYWQGNSPLHF	TGTGCCAGCAGTTATTGGCAGGGTAATTCACCCCTCCACTTT
many	TRBD1	TRBV29-1	TRBJ1-1	CSVGTGQAPEAFF	TGCAGCGTTGGGACAGGGCAAGCTCCAGAAGCTTTCTTT
few	.	TRBV7-8	TRBJ2-3	CASSLRSGFTDTQYF	TGTGCCAGCAGCTTACGCTCGGGGTTCACAGATACGCAGTATTTT
.	TRBD2	TRBV28	TRBJ2-3	CASSPPAGGHSDTQYF	TGTGCCAGCAGCCCCCCGGCGGGGGGGCATTCAGATACGCAGTATTTT
few	.	TRBV27	TRBJ1-5	CASSFSQGNQPQHF	TGTGCCAGCAGTTTCAGTCAGGGGAATCAGCCCCAGCATTTT
.	.	TRBV7-6	TRBJ2-2	CASSLSSGSNTGELFF	TGTGCCAGCAGCTTAAGCTCGGGCTCGAACACCGGGGAGCTGTTTTTT
few	.	TRBV12-3/TRBV12-4	TRBJ2-5	CASSPTGAQYF	TGTGCCAGCAGTCCCACGGGGGCCCAGTACTTC
few	.	TRBV24-1	TRBJ2-1	CATSDSSGSWMQFF	TGTGCCACCAGTGATTCCTCGGGGAGCTGGATGCAGTTCTTC